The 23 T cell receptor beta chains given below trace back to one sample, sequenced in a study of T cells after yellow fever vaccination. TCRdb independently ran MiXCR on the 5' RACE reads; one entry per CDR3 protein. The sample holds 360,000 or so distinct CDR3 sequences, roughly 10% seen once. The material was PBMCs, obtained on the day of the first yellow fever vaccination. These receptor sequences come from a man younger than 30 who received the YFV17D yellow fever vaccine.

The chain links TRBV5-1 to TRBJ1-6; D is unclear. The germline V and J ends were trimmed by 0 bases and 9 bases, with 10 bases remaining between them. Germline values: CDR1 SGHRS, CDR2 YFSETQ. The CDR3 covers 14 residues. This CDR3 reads CASSLETQPSPLHF. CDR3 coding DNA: TGCGCCAGCAGCTTGGAGACCCAGCCTTCACCCCTCCACTTT. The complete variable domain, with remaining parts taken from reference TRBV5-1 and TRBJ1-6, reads KAGVTQTPRYLIKTRGQQVTLSCSPISGHRSVSWYQQTPGQGLQFLFEYFSETQRNKGNFPGRFSGRQFSNSRSEMNVSTLELGDSALYLCASSLETQPSPLHFGNGTRLTVT.

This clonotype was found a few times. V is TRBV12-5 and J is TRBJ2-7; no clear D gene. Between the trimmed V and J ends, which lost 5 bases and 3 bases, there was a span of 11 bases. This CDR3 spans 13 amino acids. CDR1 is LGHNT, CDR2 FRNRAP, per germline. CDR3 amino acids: CASGLGLNYEQYF. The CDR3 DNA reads TGTGCTAGTGGTCTCGGGCTGAACTACGAGCAGTACTTC.

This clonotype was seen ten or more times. This chain's CDR3 is CASSSGQGAGELFF. CDR3 coding DNA: TGTGCCAGCAGTTCCGGACAGGGCGCGGGGGAGCTGTTTTTT. The V call is TRBV12-3 or TRBV12-4, the J call TRBJ2-2; 8 nucleotides match TRBD1. V trimming: 4 bases; J trimming: 8 bases; junction bases outside the gene matches: 6. The CDR3 consists of 14 residues.

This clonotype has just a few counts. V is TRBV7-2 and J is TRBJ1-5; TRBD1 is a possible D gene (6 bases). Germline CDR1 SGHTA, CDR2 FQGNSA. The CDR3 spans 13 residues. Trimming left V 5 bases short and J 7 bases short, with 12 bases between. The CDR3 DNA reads TGTGCCAGCAGCGGGACATGGGACCAGCCCCAGCATTTT. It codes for CASSGTWDQPQHF. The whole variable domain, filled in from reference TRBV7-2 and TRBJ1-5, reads GAGVSQSPSNKVTEKGKDVELRCDPISGHTALYWYRQSLGQGLEFLIYFQGNSAPDKSGLPSDRFSAERTGGSVSTLTIQRTQQEDSAVYLCASSGTWDQPQHFGDGTRLSIL.

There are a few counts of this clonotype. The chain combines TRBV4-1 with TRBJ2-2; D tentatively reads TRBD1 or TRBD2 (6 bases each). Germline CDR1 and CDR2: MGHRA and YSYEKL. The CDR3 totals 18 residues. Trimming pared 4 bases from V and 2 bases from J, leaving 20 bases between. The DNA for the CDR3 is TGCGCCAGCAGCCTCCGAAGTGGGGGGCCTTACAACACCGGGGAGCTGTTTTTT. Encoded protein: CASSLRSGGPYNTGELFF.

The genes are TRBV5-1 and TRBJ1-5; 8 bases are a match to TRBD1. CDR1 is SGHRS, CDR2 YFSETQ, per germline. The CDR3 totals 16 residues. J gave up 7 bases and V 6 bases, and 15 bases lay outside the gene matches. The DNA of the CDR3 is TGCGCCAGCATCATTGCCGGACAGGGAGGTGGCCAGCCCCAGCATTTT. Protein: CASIIAGQGGGQPQHF.

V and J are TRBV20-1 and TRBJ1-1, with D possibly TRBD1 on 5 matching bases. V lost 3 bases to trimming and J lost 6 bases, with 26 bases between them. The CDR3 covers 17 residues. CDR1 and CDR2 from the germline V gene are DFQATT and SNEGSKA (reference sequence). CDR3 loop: CSARGLLGTRGNAEAFF. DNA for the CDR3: TGCAGTGCTAGGGGGCTTCTAGGGACCCGGGGAAACGCTGAAGCTTTCTTT.

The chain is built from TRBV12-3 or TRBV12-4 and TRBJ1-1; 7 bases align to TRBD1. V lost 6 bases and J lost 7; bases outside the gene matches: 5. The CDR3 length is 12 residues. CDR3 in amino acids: CASSRQGLEAFF. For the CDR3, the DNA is TGTGCCAGCAGCCGACAGGGACTTGAAGCTTTCTTT.

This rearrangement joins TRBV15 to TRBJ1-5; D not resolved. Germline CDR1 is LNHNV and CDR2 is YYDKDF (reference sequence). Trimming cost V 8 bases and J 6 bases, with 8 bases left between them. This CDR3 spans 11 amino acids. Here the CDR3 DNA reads TGTGCCACCGGGGATACTCAGCCCCAGCATTTT. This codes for CATGDTQPQHF.

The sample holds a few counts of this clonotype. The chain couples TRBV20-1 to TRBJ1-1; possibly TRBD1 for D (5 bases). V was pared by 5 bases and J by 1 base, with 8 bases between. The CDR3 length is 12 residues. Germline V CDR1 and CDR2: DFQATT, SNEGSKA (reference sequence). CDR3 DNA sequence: TGCAGTGCTTCGACAGCGAACACTGAAGCTTTCTTT. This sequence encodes CSASTANTEAFF.

The chain's CDR3 is CASSMVLQETQYF. The CDR3 nucleotides are TGTGCCAGTAGTATGGTGCTCCAAGAGACCCAGTACTTC. This chain connects TRBV19 to TRBJ2-5; D is unclear. The germline V and J ends were trimmed by 3 bases and 1 base, with 6 bases remaining between them. This CDR3 is 13 amino acids long. CDR1 is LNHDA, CDR2 SQIVND, per germline (reference sequence).

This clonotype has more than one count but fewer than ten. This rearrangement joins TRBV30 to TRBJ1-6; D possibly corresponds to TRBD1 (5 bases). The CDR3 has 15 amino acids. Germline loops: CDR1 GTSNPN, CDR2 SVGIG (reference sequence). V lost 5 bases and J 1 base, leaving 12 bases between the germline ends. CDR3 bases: TGTGCCTGGGATAGGGGAAGTTCCTATAATTCACCCCTCCACTTT. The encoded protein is CAWDRGSSYNSPLHF.

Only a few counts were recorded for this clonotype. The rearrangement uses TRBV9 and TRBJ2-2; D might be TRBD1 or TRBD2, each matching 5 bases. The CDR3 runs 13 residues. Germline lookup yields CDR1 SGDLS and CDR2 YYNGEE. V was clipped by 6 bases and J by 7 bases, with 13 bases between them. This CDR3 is CASTGTSGGELFF. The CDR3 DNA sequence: TGTGCCAGCACTGGGACCTCCGGCGGGGAGCTGTTTTTT.

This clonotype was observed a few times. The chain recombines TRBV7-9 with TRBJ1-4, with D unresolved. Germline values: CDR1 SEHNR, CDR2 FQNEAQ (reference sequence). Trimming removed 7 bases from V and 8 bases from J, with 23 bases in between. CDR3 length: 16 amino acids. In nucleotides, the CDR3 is TGTGCCAGCAACAGCCCTTCCGGGCCCGGGAAGGAAAAACTGTTTTTT. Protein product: CASNSPSGPGKEKLFF.

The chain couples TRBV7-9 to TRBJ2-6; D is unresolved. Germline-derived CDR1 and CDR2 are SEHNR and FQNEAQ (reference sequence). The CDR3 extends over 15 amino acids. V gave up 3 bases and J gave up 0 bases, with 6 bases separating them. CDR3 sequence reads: CASSFWLSGANVLTF. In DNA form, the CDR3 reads TGTGCCAGCAGCTTCTGGCTCTCTGGGGCCAACGTCCTGACTTTC.

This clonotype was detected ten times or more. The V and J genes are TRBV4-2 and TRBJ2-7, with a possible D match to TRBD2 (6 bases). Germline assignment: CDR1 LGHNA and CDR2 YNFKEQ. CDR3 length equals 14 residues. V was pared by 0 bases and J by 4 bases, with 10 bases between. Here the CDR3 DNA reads TGTGCCAGCAGCCAAGATCGGCGGGGTTACGAGCAGTACTTC. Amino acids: CASSQDRRGYEQYF.

This chain's CDR3 is CSVEVGRGYEQFF. The CDR3 nucleotides are TGCAGCGTTGAAGTCGGTCGGGGCTATGAGCAGTTCTTC. V gene TRBV29-1 combines with J gene TRBJ2-1; D tentatively reads TRBD1 or TRBD2 (5 bases each). CDR1 is SQVTM, CDR2 ANQGSEA, per germline. CDR3 length equals 13 residues. V was shortened by 1 base and J by 8 bases, with 12 bases between the two germline ends.

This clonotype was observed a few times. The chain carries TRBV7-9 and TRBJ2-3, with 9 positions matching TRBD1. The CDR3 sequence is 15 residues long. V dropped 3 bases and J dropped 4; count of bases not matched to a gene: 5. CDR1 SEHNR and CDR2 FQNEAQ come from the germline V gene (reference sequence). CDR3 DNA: TGTGCCAGCAGCTTCGGACAGGGGTTAGCAGATACGCAGTATTTT. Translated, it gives CASSFGQGLADTQYF. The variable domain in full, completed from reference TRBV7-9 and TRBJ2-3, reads DTGVSQNPRHKITKRGQNVTFRCDPISEHNRLYWYRQTLGQGPEFLTYFQNEAQLEKSRLLSDRFSAERPKGSFSTLEIQRTEQGDSAMYLCASSFGQGLADTQYFGPGTRLTVL.

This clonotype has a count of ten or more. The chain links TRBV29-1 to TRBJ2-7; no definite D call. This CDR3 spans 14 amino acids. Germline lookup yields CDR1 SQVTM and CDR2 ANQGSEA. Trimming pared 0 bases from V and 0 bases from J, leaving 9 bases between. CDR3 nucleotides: TGCAGCGTTGAAGAGGACGGATTCTCCTACGAGCAGTACTTC. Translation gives CSVEEDGFSYEQYF.

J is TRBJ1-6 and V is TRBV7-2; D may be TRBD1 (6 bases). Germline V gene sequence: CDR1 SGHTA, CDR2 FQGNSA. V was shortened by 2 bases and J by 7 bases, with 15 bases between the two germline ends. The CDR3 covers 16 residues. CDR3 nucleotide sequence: TGTGCCAGCAGCTTATTCCCGGGGGCGCGAAATTCACCCCTCCACTTT. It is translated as CASSLFPGARNSPLHF.

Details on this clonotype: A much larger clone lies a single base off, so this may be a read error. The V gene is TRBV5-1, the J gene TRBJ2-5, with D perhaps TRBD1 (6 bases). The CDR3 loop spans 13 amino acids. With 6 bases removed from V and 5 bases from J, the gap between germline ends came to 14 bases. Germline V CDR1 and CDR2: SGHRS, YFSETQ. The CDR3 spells CASNKGEWETQYF. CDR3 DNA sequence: TGCGCCAGCAACAAGGGGGAATGGGAGACCCAGTACTTC.

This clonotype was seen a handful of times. CDR3 coding DNA: TGTGCCAGCAGTGATGGGACCCCACCCAGATCAGATACGCAGTATTTT. Its protein product is CASSDGTPPRSDTQYF. V is TRBV25-1 and J is TRBJ2-3, with D possibly being TRBD1 or TRBD2 (5 bases each). The germline CDR1 and CDR2 sequences are MGHDK and SYGVNS. V was cut by 3 bases and J by 4 bases, with 17 bases left in between. The CDR3 has 16 residues. Using reference TRBV25-1 and TRBJ2-3 for the parts outside the CDR3, the full variable domain is EADIYQTPRYLVIGTGKKITLECSQTMGHDKMYWYQQDPGMELHLIHYSYGVNSTEKGDLSSESTVSRIRTEHFPLTLESARPSHTSQYLCASSDGTPPRSDTQYFGPGTRLTVL.

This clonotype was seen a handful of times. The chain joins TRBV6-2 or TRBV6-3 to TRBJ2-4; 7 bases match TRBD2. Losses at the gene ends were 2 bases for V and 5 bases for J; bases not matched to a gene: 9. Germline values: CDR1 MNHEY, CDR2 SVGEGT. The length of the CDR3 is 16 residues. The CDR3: CASSYGRRETENIQYF. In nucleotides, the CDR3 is TGTGCCAGCAGTTACGGTAGGCGGGAGACCGAAAACATTCAGTACTTC.